This note documents a single T cell receptor beta chain sequence. This sample is drawn from a study of blood T cell repertoires in COVID-19. About the study: Collection of acute and convalescent COVID-19 samples took place in the United States, Italy and Spain. In each case, the material was cDNA or gDNA derived from T cells, B-cell-depleted T cells, or PBMCs.

Trimming removed 3 bases from V and 2 bases from J; junction bases left unmatched: 21. Germline values: CDR1 GTSNPN, CDR2 SVGIG (reference sequence). CDR3 length equals 20 residues. Sequencing used immunoSEQ multiplex PCR; TCRdb keeps in-frame clones, though not all of them. The profile shows 85,000 to 95,000 clones, around 86% of them singletons. Sequencing used peripheral blood. This receptor was identified in a woman aged 80 or older with acute or convalescent COVID-19. This sequence joins TRBV30 and TRBJ2-4; 8 nucleotides match TRBD2. CDR3 nucleotides: TGTGCCTGGAGGGCCCAGACAGGACTAGCTAAAGAGCGAACCAAAAACATTCAGTACTTC. Translation: CAWRAQTGLAKERTKNIQYF.